A single sample gave rise to the 31 T cell receptor beta chains below, sequenced in a study of cytomegalovirus exposure and HLA in healthy donors. In the PCR, 60 Vbeta and 13 Jbeta primers were used. Sequencing was performed with immunoSEQ multiplex PCR; in TCRdb, only in-frame clones are kept and a portion is missing. The repertoire has roughly 100,000 clones, over 80% of them found once; the top ten carry more than 3%. The sequencing input was PBMCs. Receptors were obtained from a female donor in good health and CMV-seropositive.

The gene calls are TRBV5-1 and TRBJ2-3; 7 nucleotides align to TRBD1. The CDR3 is 15 amino acids. V dropped 4 bases and J dropped 2; count of bases not matched to a gene: 7. The germline V gene has CDR1 SGHRS and CDR2 YFSETQ. In DNA, the CDR3 is TGCGCCAGCAGCCTAGAAGGGACAGACACAGATACGCAGTATTTT. Translating it yields CASSLEGTDTDTQYF. Filled out from reference TRBV5-1 and TRBJ2-3, the complete variable domain reads KAGVTQTPRYLIKTRGQQVTLSCSPISGHRSVSWYQQTPGQGLQFLFEYFSETQRNKGNFPGRFSGRQFSNSRSEMNVSTLELGDSALYLCASSLEGTDTDTQYFGPGTRLTVL.

The chain is built from TRBV5-6 and TRBJ1-1; no reliable D call. Trimming pared 4 bases from V and 1 base from J, leaving 11 bases between. This CDR3 is built from 14 residues. CDR1 is SGHDT and CDR2 is YYEEEE in the germline V gene. The CDR3 DNA reads TGTGCCAGCAGCAAGAGACGGAGGAACACTGAAGCTTTCTTT. This gives the protein CASSKRRRNTEAFF.

This sequence joins TRBV29-1 and TRBJ2-1; a weak D match, TRBD2 (5 bases). Germline V gene data show CDR1 as SQVTM and CDR2 as ANQGSEA. V was pared by 4 bases and J by 3 bases, with 13 bases between. This CDR3 spans 14 amino acids. CDR3 coding DNA: TGCAGCGTTGTGTTCGTGGGGAGCTACAATGAGCAGTTCTTC. It translates to CSVVFVGSYNEQFF.

This clone was detected only a few times. The rearrangement uses TRBV6-5 and TRBJ1-2; 10 bases align to TRBD1. Germline assignment: CDR1 MNHEY and CDR2 SVGAGI. The J segment lost 8 bases and the V segment lost 8 bases, leaving 11 bases of the junction unmatched. CDR3 length: 14 amino acids. The CDR3 DNA reads as TGTGCCAGCGGCCGGGACAGGGGACGAGAAGGCTACACCTTC. It codes for CASGRDRGREGYTF.

The chain combines TRBV25-1 with TRBJ1-6, with a weak D call TRBD1 (6 bases). CDR1 and CDR2 from the germline V gene are MGHDK and SYGVNS. There are 14 residues in the CDR3. V lost 1 base to trimming and J lost 10 bases, with 11 bases between them. Here the CDR3 reads CASSESPGDSPLHF. DNA of the CDR3: TGTGCCAGCAGTGAATCGCCAGGGGACTCACCCCTCCACTTT.

The genes are TRBV7-9 and TRBJ2-2; 9 nucleotides agree with TRBD1. Trimming cost V 1 base and J 2 bases; bases outside gene matches: 8. CDR1 is SEHNR, CDR2 FQNEAQ, per germline (reference sequence). The CDR3 is made up of 18 amino acids. CDR3 loop: CASSLVPLGQGNTGELFF. In DNA form, the CDR3 reads TGTGCCAGCAGCTTAGTGCCTCTGGGACAGGGTAACACCGGGGAGCTGTTTTTT.

This chain uses TRBV30 with TRBJ2-3, with TRBD2 matching over 8 bases. The germline V gene has CDR1 GTSNPN and CDR2 SVGIG (reference sequence). CDR3 length: 17 residues. J lost 7 bases, V lost 3 bases, and 18 bases had no gene match. CDR3 sequence: CAWRPGSSGMGGNTQYF. CDR3 in DNA: TGTGCCTGGAGACCAGGGAGTAGCGGGATGGGGGGAAATACGCAGTATTTT. The variable domain in full, completed from reference TRBV30 and TRBJ2-3, reads SQTIHQWPATLVQPVGSPLSLECTVEGTSNPNLYWYRQAAGRGLQLLFYSVGIGQISSEVPQNLSASRPQDRQFILSSKKLLLSDSGFYLCAWRPGSSGMGGNTQYFGPGTRLTVL.

The V and J genes are TRBV5-4 and TRBJ1-3; 7 positions match TRBD1. Unmatched junction bases numbered 9, after V lost 3 bases and J lost 0 bases. Germline V gene sequence: CDR1 SGHNT, CDR2 YYREEE (reference sequence). The CDR3 extends over 17 amino acids. Here the CDR3 reads CASSSRQGRASGNTIYF. CDR3 coding DNA: TGTGCCAGCAGCTCTCGACAGGGCCGTGCCTCTGGAAACACCATATATTTT.

The rearrangement uses TRBV28 and TRBJ1-1; 10 nucleotides align to TRBD1. This CDR3 has 14 amino acids. Per the germline V gene, CDR1 is MDHEN and CDR2 is SYDVKM. Trimming removed 2 bases from V and 11 bases from J; junction bases left unmatched: 8. CDR3 DNA sequence: TGTGCCAGCAGTTTAACCGGGACAGGGGAGGAGGCTTTCTTT. Protein product: CASSLTGTGEEAFF.

This chain joins TRBV6-6 and TRBJ1-2; unclear D gene. The V gene lost 2 bases and the J gene lost 3 bases, with 10 bases spanning the gap. The CDR3 consists of 14 residues. Germline V lookup: CDR1 MNHNY, CDR2 SVGAGI (reference sequence). The CDR3 sequence: CASSYEQSHYGYTF. The DNA for the CDR3 is TGTGCCAGCAGTTACGAACAGTCCCACTATGGCTACACCTTC.

This clone showed up just once. This chain's CDR3 is CASSSAYEQYF. The CDR3 coding sequence is TGTGCCAGCTCGTCTGCCTACGAGCAGTACTTC. The V gene is TRBV18, the J gene TRBJ2-7; no firm D call. The CDR3 loop spans 11 amino acids. Per germline, CDR1 KGHSH and CDR2 LQKENI. Trimming took off 6 bases at V and 2 bases at J, with 5 bases between the two ends.

The V call is TRBV6-5, the J call TRBJ1-2; 7 bases map to TRBD1. Germline V CDR1 and CDR2: MNHEY, SVGAGI. This CDR3 contains 15 residues. V was clipped by 0 bases and J by 5 bases; unmatched bases: 6. The CDR3 nucleotides read TGTGCCAGCAGTTACTCGCGCGGCAGGGGGTATGGCTACACCTTC. Amino acids: CASSYSRGRGYGYTF.

The chain carries TRBV9 and TRBJ2-5; TRBD2 is a possible D gene (6 bases). The CDR3 has 15 amino acids. Germline values: CDR1 SGDLS, CDR2 YYNGEE. Trimming pared 4 bases from V and 1 base from J, leaving 14 bases between. The CDR3 DNA follows: TGTGCCAGCAGCACAGGAACGACTAGCCAAGAGACCCAGTACTTC. It is translated as CASSTGTTSQETQYF. Complete variable domain (other parts from reference TRBV9 and TRBJ2-5): DSGVTQTPKHLITATGQRVTLRCSPRSGDLSVYWYQQSLDQGLQFLIQYYNGEERAKGNILERFSAQQFPDLHSELNLSSLELGDSALYFCASSTGTTSQETQYFGPGTRLLVL.

This chain links TRBV27 with TRBJ2-7, with D possibly matching TRBD2 (6 bases). V was clipped by 5 bases and J by 0 bases, with 8 bases between them. Germline V CDR1 and CDR2: MNHEY, SMNVEV (reference sequence). This CDR3 has 13 residues. DNA for the CDR3: TGTGCCAGCAGTGGCGGGGACTCCTACGAGCAGTACTTC. Translating it yields CASSGGDSYEQYF.

This chain uses TRBV5-1 with TRBJ2-5, with 8 bases that match TRBD2. The CDR3 is 14 amino acids. Germline V gene lookup returns CDR1 SGHRS and CDR2 YFSETQ. V shed 8 bases, J shed 2 bases, and the junction held 8 bases outside the gene matches. The CDR3 sequence is CASTLAGPQETQYF. The CDR3 DNA reads TGCGCCAGTACATTAGCGGGACCACAAGAGACCCAGTACTTC. The variable domain in full, with the rest retrieved from reference TRBV5-1 and TRBJ2-5, is KAGVTQTPRYLIKTRGQQVTLSCSPISGHRSVSWYQQTPGQGLQFLFEYFSETQRNKGNFPGRFSGRQFSNSRSEMNVSTLELGDSALYLCASTLAGPQETQYFGPGTRLLVL.

The chain links TRBV9 to TRBJ1-1; D may be TRBD1 (6 bases). V was cut by 4 bases and J by 8 bases, with 12 bases left in between. CDR1 and CDR2 from the germline V gene are SGDLS and YYNGEE. This CDR3 has 12 amino acids. CDR3 bases: TGTGCCAGCAGCCTCGTACAGGGCGAAGCTTTCTTT. It specifies CASSLVQGEAFF.

The chain employs TRBV5-5 and TRBJ1-1; D ambiguous. Germline lookup yields CDR1 SGHKS and CDR2 YYEKEE (reference sequence). V lost 4 bases to trimming and J lost 1 base, with 11 bases between them. The CDR3 is made up of 14 amino acids. As DNA, the CDR3 is TGTGCCAGCAGCCTCGGACTGCCGAACACTGAAGCTTTCTTT. This gives the protein CASSLGLPNTEAFF.

This clone showed up just once. This rearrangement joins TRBV27 to TRBJ2-7, with 8 bases fitting TRBD1. V trimming: 6 bases; J trimming: 2 bases; junction bases outside the gene matches: 3. Germline-derived CDR1 and CDR2 are MNHEY and SMNVEV (reference sequence). This CDR3 has 13 residues. CDR3 nucleotide sequence: TGTGCCAGCAGCTTACAGGGGGCCTACGAGCAGTACTTC. This encodes CASSLQGAYEQYF.

This chain links TRBV4-1 with TRBJ2-5; tentatively, D is TRBD1 (6 bases). The CDR3 totals 14 residues. Trimming left V 2 bases short and J 7 bases short, with 14 bases between. Per germline, CDR1 MGHRA and CDR2 YSYEKL. The CDR3 DNA is TGCGCCAGCAGCCAACCCCGGGACACCGCGACCCAGTACTTC. Amino acid sequence: CASSQPRDTATQYF.

This clone was seen a single time. The CDR3 loop reads CASSHTSGSHYEQYF. The CDR3 nucleotides read TGCGCCAGCAGCCACACTAGCGGGAGCCATTACGAGCAGTACTTC. The chain recombines TRBV4-1 with TRBJ2-7, with TRBD2 matching 11 bases. Germline V CDR1 and CDR2: MGHRA, YSYEKL. This CDR3 contains 15 residues. The V gene end was trimmed by 3 bases and the J gene end by 4 bases; junction bases not matched to a gene: 5.

The rearrangement joins TRBV12-5 to TRBJ1-1; D not certain. Germline CDR1 is LGHNT and CDR2 is FRNRAP. CDR3 length: 16 amino acids. V lost 5 bases to trimming and J lost 0 bases, with 16 bases between them. The CDR3 DNA sequence: TGTGCTAGTGGTCTAGAGGGATCCGGAATGAACACTGAAGCTTTCTTT. It specifies CASGLEGSGMNTEAFF.

This chain joins TRBV2 and TRBJ2-4; possible D gene TRBD1, 6 bases. Trimming removed 4 bases at V and 6 bases at J, with 13 bases between. The CDR3 consists of 14 residues. Germline-derived CDR1 and CDR2 are SNHLY and FYNNEI. The CDR3 DNA follows: TGTGCCAGCAGTGTAACAGGGCAGACAAACATTCAGTACTTC. Amino acid sequence: CASSVTGQTNIQYF.

The CDR3 coding sequence is TGTGCCAGCAGCACTGGGAGGGGGTTCTATGGCTACACCTTC. Residues: CASSTGRGFYGYTF. The rearrangement uses TRBV6-5 and TRBJ1-2; perhaps TRBD1 as D (6 bases). Germline V gene sequence: CDR1 MNHEY, CDR2 SVGAGI. V lost 6 bases to trimming and J lost 4 bases, with 15 bases between them. CDR3 length: 14 residues.

The chain links TRBV7-6 to TRBJ2-1; TRBD2 is a possible D gene (5 bases). This CDR3 has 17 residues. The ends were cut back, 7 bases at V and 7 bases at J, with 26 bases in the middle. Germline V CDR1 and CDR2: SGHVS, FNYEAQ. The DNA of the CDR3 is TGTGCCAGCAAACCACTAACGGGGTATAACAGCTCAAATGAGCAGTTCTTC. It translates to CASKPLTGYNSSNEQFF.

The chain combines TRBV1 with TRBJ2-2; the D segment call TRBD2 is taken from the table without a DNA check. TRBV1 is termed a pseudogene. The CDR3 consists of 16 residues. Written as DNA, the CDR3 is TGCACCAGCAGCCAGGCTAGCGGACAAAACACCGGGGAGCTGTTTTTT. Its translation: CTSSQASGQNTGELFF.

The chain employs TRBV6-5 and TRBJ2-1, with 7 bases aligning to TRBD2. The CDR3 contains 14 residues. J lost 8 bases, V lost 2 bases, and 6 bases had no gene match. Germline V gene data show CDR1 as MNHEY and CDR2 as SVGAGI. CDR3 region: CASSYTSSGHEQFF. As DNA, the CDR3 is TGTGCCAGCAGTTACACCTCTAGCGGCCATGAGCAGTTCTTC.

The chain is built from TRBV5-6 and TRBJ1-5, with D unclear. CDR1 is SGHDT and CDR2 is YYEEEE in the germline V gene. Trimming shortened V by 4 bases and J by 2 bases, and 13 bases separated the two germline ends. This CDR3 spans 15 amino acids. The CDR3 nucleotides read TGTGCCAGCAGCCGAGGATCGACGGGCAATCAGCCCCAGCATTTT. Residues: CASSRGSTGNQPQHF.

The chain carries TRBV29-1 and TRBJ2-5; 8 bases are a match to TRBD2. The V and J ends lost 3 bases and 2 bases, in that order; junction bases with no gene match: 8. The CDR3 covers 15 residues. Germline-derived CDR1 and CDR2 are SQVTM and ANQGSEA. CDR3 loop: CSVEGAGGIQETQYF. As DNA, the CDR3 is TGCAGCGTTGAGGGTGCGGGGGGAATTCAAGAGACCCAGTACTTC.

This clone was recorded a few times. The genes are TRBV7-2 and TRBJ1-2; D not resolved. The CDR3 runs 15 residues. Trimming took 2 bases from V and 0 from J, leaving 10 bases between them. Germline V lookup: CDR1 SGHTA, CDR2 FQGNSA. CDR3 bases: TGTGCCAGCAGCTTAACGGCTACAGCTAACTATGGCTACACCTTC. The encoded protein is CASSLTATANYGYTF.

This chain connects TRBV6-6 to TRBJ2-7; TRBD2 matches at 7 bases. The CDR3 loop spans 15 amino acids. Germline CDR1 and CDR2: MNHNY and SVGAGI (reference sequence). The V gene end was trimmed by 9 bases and the J gene end by 0 bases; junction bases not matched to a gene: 11. CDR3 sequence: CASSKSGGSSYEQYF. The CDR3 DNA reads as TGTGCCAGTAGCAAATCGGGGGGTAGCTCCTACGAGCAGTACTTC.

V and J are TRBV6-6 and TRBJ2-7; D uncertain. CDR1 is MNHNY and CDR2 is SVGAGI in the germline V gene (reference sequence). Trimming took off 2 bases at V and 0 bases at J, with 8 bases between the two ends. The CDR3 length is 14 residues. Here the CDR3 DNA reads TGTGCCAGCAGTTACGAGCCTAGCTCCTACGAGCAGTACTTC. Amino acids: CASSYEPSSYEQYF.